The 24 T cell receptor beta chains presented below share a single source sample, sequenced in a study of T-cell reconstitution after alpha-beta-depleted transplantation in children. During its preparation, the TCRbeta library received unique molecular identifiers. TCRdb re-derived calls from the PCR reads in MiXCR, one entry per CDR3 protein. The sample holds some 300,000 distinct CDR3 sequences, around 10% seen once. This specimen consisted of PBMCs, obtained before TCRalphabeta/CD19-depleted stem cell transplant. The source of these receptors is a boy in the first two years of life with acute myeloid leukemia, due to receive a stem cell transplant.

In regard to this clonotype: A read error is possible here, since a much larger clone lies one base away. The chain employs TRBV7-6 and TRBJ2-7, with D perhaps matching TRBD2 (6 bases). Germline V gene data show CDR1 as SGHVS and CDR2 as FNYEAQ. This CDR3 region has 17 residues. DNA for the CDR3: TGTGCCAGCGGCTTAGATCCCTCGAGAGGACTACACTACGAGCAGTACTTC. It yields the protein CASGLDPSRGLHYEQYF.

This clonotype was observed many times. The genes are TRBV3-1 and TRBJ1-2; the D gene is possibly TRBD1 (6 bases). The CDR3 has 12 amino acids. V lost 3 bases to trimming and J lost 8 bases, with 10 bases between them. Germline assignment: CDR1 LGHDT and CDR2 YNNKEL (reference sequence). The CDR3 loop is CASSHGGRGYTF. The DNA of the CDR3 is TGTGCCAGCAGCCATGGGGGCAGAGGCTACACCTTC.

CDR3 in amino acids: CASSVGDRAGANVLTF. CDR3 in DNA: TGTGCCAGCAGCGTAGGCGACAGGGCTGGGGCCAACGTCCTGACTTTC. The genes are TRBV9 and TRBJ2-6, with 7 bases aligning to TRBD1. The CDR3 is 16 residues long. Germline V gene data show CDR1 as SGDLS and CDR2 as YYNGEE. J was trimmed by 2 bases and V by 0 bases; bases with no gene match: 2.

The chain joins TRBV7-9 to TRBJ2-3, with D tentatively TRBD1 or TRBD2 (5 bases each). This CDR3 has 14 amino acids. The germline gives CDR1 SEHNR, CDR2 FQNEAQ (reference sequence). The V end was cut by 6 bases, the J end by 5 bases, with 15 bases between. The CDR3 protein is CASSPRVQGDTQYF. In DNA, the CDR3 is TGTGCCAGCAGTCCGAGGGTCCAGGGAGATACGCAGTATTTT. The entire variable domain, with the rest obtained from reference TRBV7-9 and TRBJ2-3, is as follows: DTGVSQNPRHKITKRGQNVTFRCDPISEHNRLYWYRQTLGQGPEFLTYFQNEAQLEKSRLLSDRFSAERPKGSFSTLEIQRTEQGDSAMYLCASSPRVQGDTQYFGPGTRLTVL.

Turning to this clonotype: An end of the junction does not agree with germline; a read error may underlie this. This chain uses TRBV5-4 with TRBJ2-1, with 9 bases fitting TRBD1. The CDR3 contains 12 residues. Germline CDR1 and CDR2: SGHNT and YYREEE (reference sequence). The CDR3, as DNA: TGTGCCAGCAGCTGGGAGGGGACAGGGAAGATCTTC. Translation gives CASSWEGTGKIF.

The rearrangement uses TRBV13 and TRBJ1-3, with D unclear. The V and J ends lost 8 bases and 3 bases respectively, with 17 bases between them. Germline V lookup: CDR1 PRHDT, CDR2 FYEKMQ (reference sequence). The CDR3 has 15 amino acids. CDR3 coding DNA: TGTGCCAGCCAAAGCCGGGCGAGGAGTGGAAACACCATATATTTT. Protein product: CASQSRARSGNTIYF.

To note about this clonotype: A much larger clone differs from this one at a single base, so this may be a read error. This chain links TRBV5-1 with TRBJ2-7; TRBD1 is a possible D gene (6 bases). CDR3 length: 14 amino acids. From germline, CDR1 is SGHRS and CDR2 YFSETQ. Trimming took 7 bases from V and 4 from J, leaving 18 bases between them. The CDR3 region is CASGRTGPAYEQYF. CDR3 DNA sequence: TGCGCCAGCGGGAGAACAGGGCCTGCTTACGAGCAGTACTTC. Combining the CDR3 with reference TRBV5-1 and TRBJ2-7 gives the whole variable domain KAGVTQTPRYLIKTRGQQVTLSCSPISGHRSVSWYQQTPGQGLQFLFEYFSETQRNKGNFPGRFSGRQFSNSRSEMNVSTLELGDSALYLCASGRTGPAYEQYFGPGTRLTVT.

This rearrangement joins TRBV20-1 to TRBJ2-2; D remains unclear. Per the germline V gene, CDR1 is DFQATT and CDR2 is SNEGSKA (reference sequence). V was trimmed by 6 bases and J by 1 base, leaving 9 bases between them. This CDR3 has 13 residues. CDR3 region: CSALWENTGELFF. CDR3 nucleotides: TGCAGTGCCTTATGGGAGAACACCGGGGAGCTGTTTTTT.

This clonotype came up many times. The V call is TRBV5-1, the J call TRBJ2-1, with 8 bases matching TRBD2. The V gene's germline CDR1 is SGHRS and CDR2 YFSETQ. CDR3 length: 17 residues. The junction had 14 bases not matched to a gene; V was cut back by 1 base and J by 8 bases. Here the CDR3 reads CASSLPPAAGEKDEQFF. Here the CDR3 DNA reads TGCGCCAGCAGCTTGCCCCCCGCAGCGGGGGAAAAGGATGAGCAGTTCTTC.

This clonotype appeared once. This could be a read error, since a much larger clone is one nucleotide away. CDR3 bases: TGTGCCAGCAGGAATTCCGCAAGGGAGACCCAGTACTTC. Translating gives CASRNSARETQYF. The rearrangement joins TRBV6-6 to TRBJ2-5; D is uncertain. This CDR3 contains 13 residues. The germline V gene encodes CDR1 MNHNY and CDR2 SVGAGI (reference sequence). V was trimmed by 6 bases and J by 5 bases, leaving 13 bases between them.

The chain is built from TRBV28 and TRBJ1-4; D ambiguous. CDR3 length: 11 residues. V was pared by 10 bases and J by 10 bases, with 13 bases between. Per the germline V gene, CDR1 is MDHEN and CDR2 is SYDVKM. CDR3 sequence (DNA): TGTGCCACCAGCCTGATGCGAAAACTGTTTTTT. This sequence encodes CATSLMRKLFF.

This clonotype was picked up a small number of times. The chain employs TRBV7-7 and TRBJ2-1; D is unclear. V dropped 5 bases and J dropped 0 bases, with 8 bases sitting between them. The CDR3 is made up of 14 amino acids. The V gene's germline CDR1 is SSHAT and CDR2 FNYEAQ (reference sequence). CDR3 region: CASSNGSSYNEQFF. DNA for the CDR3: TGTGCCAGCAGCAATGGGTCCTCCTACAATGAGCAGTTCTTC.

About this clonotype itself: A much bigger clone sits one base away, suggesting this may be a read error. This rearrangement joins TRBV5-1 to TRBJ1-4; 10 nucleotides line up with TRBD1. Germline CDR1 and CDR2: SGHRS and YFSETQ. The CDR3 spans 16 residues. The CDR3 spells CASSWGQGFTNENLFF. As DNA, the CDR3 is TGCGCCAGCAGCTGGGGACAGGGGTTTACTAATGAAAACCTGTTTTTT. Variable domain in full (rest from reference TRBV5-1 and TRBJ1-4): KAGVTQTPRYLIKTRGQQVTLSCSPISGHRSVSWYQQTPGQGLQFLFEYFSETQRNKGNFPGRFSGRQFSNSRSEMNVSTLELGDSALYLCASSWGQGFTNENLFFGSGTQLSVL.

This clonotype was seen ten or more times. This sequence joins TRBV29-1 and TRBJ2-7; TRBD1 or TRBD2 may be the D gene (5 bases each). CDR1 and CDR2 from the germline V gene are SQVTM and ANQGSEA. The CDR3 extends over 13 amino acids. V was shortened by 7 bases and J by 1 base, with 14 bases between the two germline ends. The CDR3 nucleotides read TGCAGCGCCGTCTGGGACGCGTCCTACGAGCAGTACTTC. Amino acid sequence: CSAVWDASYEQYF.

This clonotype was found many times. V gene TRBV25-1 combines with J gene TRBJ1-2, with D tentatively TRBD1 (6 bases). This CDR3 is 14 amino acids long. Germline values: CDR1 MGHDK, CDR2 SYGVNS. Deletions cut 5 bases from V and 4 bases from J, with 14 bases between. The CDR3 protein is CASSQRQVLYGYTF. As DNA, the CDR3 is TGTGCCAGCAGTCAACGACAGGTCCTCTATGGCTACACCTTC.

CDR3 region: CASSFGTNRGHENEQYF. CDR3 in DNA: TGTGCCAGCAGTTTTGGCACAAACAGGGGGCACGAAAACGAGCAGTACTTC. V is TRBV12-3 or TRBV12-4 and J is TRBJ2-7; 9 nucleotides match TRBD1. The CDR3 contains 17 residues. V dropped 3 bases and J dropped 5; count of bases not matched to a gene: 14.

J is TRBJ2-6 and V is TRBV27; 9 bases line up with TRBD1. The CDR3 sequence is 18 residues long. Germline CDR1 and CDR2: MNHEY and SMNVEV (reference sequence). Unmatched junction bases numbered 10, after V lost 3 bases and J lost 4 bases. CDR3 sequence (DNA): TGTGCCAGCAGTTTTAGGGGGACAGGGCTACTCGGGGCCAACGTCCTGACTTTC. This codes for CASSFRGTGLLGANVLTF.

This clonotype has ten or more counts. The CDR3 nucleotides read TGTGCCAGCAGCCCGGACAGGGCCCACTACGAGCAGTACTTC. It codes for CASSPDRAHYEQYF. This sequence joins TRBV7-2 and TRBJ2-7; 8 nucleotides match TRBD1. Germline CDR1 is SGHTA and CDR2 is FQGNSA. The CDR3 length is 14 residues. Losses at the gene ends were 5 bases for V and 3 bases for J; bases not matched to a gene: 6.

At least ten counts were recorded for this clonotype. The chain has TRBV9 and TRBJ2-5; 10 nucleotides align to TRBD2. Trimming cost V 3 bases and J 4 bases; bases outside gene matches: 12. CDR3 length: 17 amino acids. Germline CDR1 SGDLS, CDR2 YYNGEE. The CDR3 nucleotides read TGTGCCAGCAGCGCCGGGCCCTTCCTAGCGGGAGTAGAGACCCAGTACTTC. Protein: CASSAGPFLAGVETQYF.

At least ten counts were recorded for this clonotype. This chain links TRBV12-3 or TRBV12-4 with TRBJ2-7; the D gene is possibly TRBD2 (5 bases). Between the trimmed V and J ends, which lost 4 bases and 2 bases, there was a span of 9 bases. CDR3 length: 13 amino acids. CDR3 in DNA: TGTGCCAGCAGTTCCACTAGTACCTACGAGCAGTACTTC. Its protein product is CASSSTSTYEQYF.

This clonotype has just a few counts. This rearrangement joins TRBV30 to TRBJ2-2; 13 bases fit TRBD2. V shed 6 bases and J 2 bases; nucleotides not matched to a gene: 6. CDR3 length equals 16 residues. CDR1 is GTSNPN and CDR2 is SVGIG in the germline V gene (reference sequence). The CDR3 here is CACLLAGGTNTGELFF. The DNA for the CDR3 is TGTGCCTGCCTACTAGCGGGGGGGACAAACACCGGGGAGCTGTTTTTT.

This clonotype was observed a handful of times. CDR3 in DNA: TGTGCCATCAGTGAGTCGGGGCCTCAAGAGACCCAGTACTTC. Protein: CAISESGPQETQYF. The chain couples TRBV10-3 to TRBJ2-5, with a tentative D call TRBD1 (5 bases). From germline, CDR1 is ENHRY and CDR2 SYGVKD. The CDR3 is 14 residues long. Between the trimmed V and J ends, which lost 0 bases and 2 bases, there was a span of 7 bases.

This clonotype was recorded many times. The rearrangement joins TRBV2 to TRBJ2-3, with unresolved D. Trimming shortened V by 4 bases and J by 7 bases, and 9 bases separated the two germline ends. CDR1 and CDR2 (germline): SNHLY, FYNNEI. This CDR3 has 12 amino acids. This CDR3 is CASSGAFNTQYF. As DNA, the CDR3 is TGTGCCAGCAGTGGGGCCTTTAATACGCAGTATTTT. The full variable domain, in which reference TRBV2 and TRBJ2-3 provide the parts outside the CDR3, is EPEVTQTPSHQVTQMGQEVILRCVPISNHLYFYWYRQILGQKVEFLVSFYNNEISEKSEIFDDQFSVERPDGSNFTLKIRSTKLEDSAMYFCASSGAFNTQYFGPGTRLTVL.

This clonotype was seen ten or more times. This chain connects TRBV10-3 to TRBJ1-5, with unresolved D. The V gene's germline CDR1 is ENHRY and CDR2 SYGVKD. The CDR3 is 14 amino acids. V lost 3 bases, J lost 3 bases, and 9 bases lay in between. The CDR3 loop reads CAISERDPNQPQHF. CDR3 in DNA: TGTGCCATCAGTGAAAGGGATCCCAATCAGCCCCAGCATTTT.